This T cell receptor beta chain was documented in a study of T-cell reconstitution after alpha-beta-depleted transplantation in children. Overall study findings and caveats: When one year had passed after transplant, most T-cell counts and diversity came from newly produced T cells. About two months after transplant, alpha-beta T cells reportedly came from several hundred expanded graft clones.

This clonotype came up many times. Its antigen is as yet unknown. CDR3 length equals 13 residues. Germline V gives CDR1 SEHNR, CDR2 FQNEAQ (reference sequence). Trimming took off 1 base at V and 3 bases at J, with 7 bases between the two ends. Unique molecular identifiers were incorporated into the prepared TCRbeta library. TCRdb fed the PCR reads into MiXCR, producing one record per CDR3 protein. The sample gives 500,000 to 750,000 distinct CDR3 sequences, approximately 12% of which show up once; roughly 2.3% is in the top ten. This rearrangement joins TRBV7-9 to TRBJ2-7, with D possibly matching TRBD2 (6 bases). The sequence derives from a male patient aged 10-17 years who had a stem cell transplant for acute myeloid leukemia, so the T cells may come from the graft donor. This specimen consisted of PBMCs, mostly from graft donor cells, obtained 360 days after TCRalphabeta/CD19-depleted stem cell transplant. Written as DNA, the CDR3 is TGTGCCAGCAGCTTAGGGACTAACTACGAGCAGTACTTC. Amino acids: CASSLGTNYEQYF.